A single sample is the source of the 14 T cell receptor beta chains below, sequenced in a study of blood T cell repertoires in COVID-19. The method was immunoSEQ multiplex PCR; TCRdb's version includes in-frame clones alone and lacks a portion of them. Of hundreds of thousands of clones in the sample, around 85% were seen once. Sequencing was done on a sample of peripheral blood. The receptors come from a woman in her forties or fifties with acute or convalescent COVID-19.

This chain joins TRBV3-1 (or the pseudogene TRBV3-2) and TRBJ2-2, with D tentatively TRBD1 (5 bases). This CDR3 has 13 amino acids. With 5 bases removed from V and 1 base from J, the gap between germline ends came to 5 bases. CDR1 and CDR2 from the germline V gene are LGHDT and YNNKEL (reference sequence). CDR3 in DNA: TGTGCCAGCAGCGGACAGAACACCGGGGAGCTGTTTTTT. Protein sequence: CASSGQNTGELFF.

On this clone: Other DNA sequences from this sample encode an identical CDR3 as well. The J gene is TRBJ1-1, the V gene TRBV19; TRBD1 matches 9 bases. There are 12 residues in the CDR3. CDR1 is LNHDA, CDR2 SQIVND, per germline (reference sequence). Trimming removed 9 bases from V and 5 bases from J; junction bases left unmatched: 4. CDR3 in DNA: TGTGCCAGCCGGGACAGGGATACTGAAGCTTTCTTT. This sequence encodes CASRDRDTEAFF.

V and J are TRBV11-2 and TRBJ2-1; 15 bases line up with TRBD2. Germline V lookup: CDR1 SGHAT, CDR2 FQNNGV. The V segment lost 3 bases and the J segment 0 bases; nucleotides outside the gene matches: 6. The CDR3 is made up of 19 amino acids. Written as DNA, the CDR3 is TGTGCCAGCAGCTTGGGACTAGCGGGAGGCCCAACCTCCTACAATGAGCAGTTCTTC. Encoded protein: CASSLGLAGGPTSYNEQFF.

This clone is medium-sized within its sample. The rearrangement joins TRBV7-9 to TRBJ2-7, with TRBD2 matching 8 bases. The germline gives CDR1 SEHNR, CDR2 FQNEAQ (reference sequence). The CDR3 is 13 amino acids. Trimming removed 6 bases from V and 4 bases from J; junction bases left unmatched: 5. This CDR3 reads CASREGLEYEQYF. Here the CDR3 DNA reads TGTGCCAGCAGGGAGGGACTAGAATACGAGCAGTACTTC.

The chain employs TRBV6-6 and TRBJ1-2, with TRBD1 matching over 9 bases. The V and J ends lost 5 bases and 4 bases, in that order; junction bases with no gene match: 5. Germline CDR1 MNHNY, CDR2 SVGAGI (reference sequence). The CDR3 has 14 amino acids. The CDR3 protein is CASSARGQGYGYTF. CDR3 in DNA: TGTGCCAGCAGTGCTAGGGGACAGGGCTATGGCTACACCTTC.

This clone is a singleton in its sample. The V and J genes are TRBV6-5 and TRBJ1-4, with D tentatively TRBD1 (6 bases). This CDR3 has 16 amino acids. Germline V gives CDR1 MNHEY, CDR2 SVGAGI. Trimming pared 4 bases from V and 0 bases from J, leaving 12 bases between. The CDR3 reads CASSSSKGATNEKLFF. The CDR3 bases are TGTGCCAGCAGTTCCTCGAAGGGGGCAACTAATGAAAAACTGTTTTTT.

This chain's CDR3 is CASSPDSQGNTEAFF. DNA of the CDR3: TGTGCCAGCTCACCCGACAGCCAGGGGAACACTGAAGCTTTCTTT. V gene TRBV18 combines with J gene TRBJ1-1; weak D call: TRBD1 (5 bases). The CDR3 is made up of 15 amino acids. Trimming took 3 bases from V and 1 from J, leaving 12 bases between them. Germline V gives CDR1 KGHSH, CDR2 LQKENI.

This clone was seen more than once but under ten times. This sequence joins TRBV6-4 and TRBJ2-3; 9 positions match TRBD2. V trimming: 4 bases; J trimming: 2 bases; junction bases outside the gene matches: 7. This CDR3 is built from 16 residues. CDR1 is MRHNA and CDR2 is SNTAGT in the germline V gene. CDR3 in amino acids: CASSAGGGAFTDTQYF. For the CDR3, the DNA is TGTGCCAGCAGTGCTGGCGGGGGGGCCTTCACAGATACGCAGTATTTT.

This clone was seen a single time. This chain connects TRBV24-1 to TRBJ2-5; D might be TRBD2 (6 bases). The CDR3 covers 14 residues. V was cut by 3 bases and J by 7 bases, with 14 bases left in between. CDR1 and CDR2 from the germline V gene are KGHDR and SFDVKD. The CDR3: CATSDAGRPGTQYF. The CDR3 bases are TGTGCCACCAGTGATGCGGGACGCCCGGGGACCCAGTACTTC.

The CDR3 DNA is TGTGCCAGCAGGGCCCCCGAGACCCAGTACTTC. As protein: CASRAPETQYF. The gene calls are TRBV2 and TRBJ2-5; no reliable D call. CDR1 and CDR2 (germline): SNHLY, FYNNEI. Trimming stripped 6 bases from V and 5 bases from J, with 7 bases between. The CDR3 has 11 amino acids.

This sequence joins TRBV11-2 and TRBJ2-7, with TRBD2 matching over 7 bases. The CDR3 length is 16 residues. CDR1 and CDR2 from the germline V gene are SGHAT and FQNNGV. Unmatched junction bases numbered 12, after V lost 3 bases and J lost 4 bases. The CDR3 nucleotides read TGTGCCAGCAGCTTGATCTTGGGAGGGCCTGAATACGAGCAGTACTTC. This translates into CASSLILGGPEYEQYF. The variable domain in full, completed from reference TRBV11-2 and TRBJ2-7, reads EAGVAQSPRYKIIEKRQSVAFWCNPISGHATLYWYQQILGQGPKLLIQFQNNGVVDDSQLPKDRFSAERLKGVDSTLKIQPAKLEDSAVYLCASSLILGGPEYEQYFGPGTRLTVT.

This clone was observed a single time. The chain uses TRBV12-5 and TRBJ2-7; 8 nucleotides agree with TRBD1. V lost 1 base and J lost 4; bases outside the gene matches: 0. The V gene's germline CDR1 is LGHNT and CDR2 FRNRAP. The CDR3 has 13 amino acids. The CDR3, as DNA: TGTGCTAGTGGTTTGGACAGGGGGTACGAGCAGTACTTC. This sequence encodes CASGLDRGYEQYF.

This sequence joins TRBV18 and TRBJ2-5, with D unclear. This CDR3 is 12 amino acids long. Germline assignment: CDR1 KGHSH and CDR2 LQKENI. Between the trimmed V and J ends, which lost 5 bases and 1 base, there was a span of 5 bases. In DNA, the CDR3 is TGTGCCAGCTCAGCCAGCCAAGAGACCCAGTACTTC. It yields the protein CASSASQETQYF. Combining the CDR3 with reference TRBV18 and TRBJ2-5 gives the whole variable domain NAGVMQNPRHLVRRRGQEARLRCSPMKGHSHVYWYRQLPEEGLKFMVYLQKENIIDESGMPKERFSAEFPKEGPSILRIQQVVRGDSAAYFCASSASQETQYFGPGTRLLVL.

The chain joins TRBV30 to TRBJ1-2; D may be TRBD1 (5 bases). Germline V lookup: CDR1 GTSNPN, CDR2 SVGIG (reference sequence). V gave up 3 bases and J gave up 1 base, with 9 bases separating them. This CDR3 region has 13 residues. The CDR3 DNA reads TGTGCCTGGAGCACAGGCCTTAACTATGGCTACACCTTC. This sequence encodes CAWSTGLNYGYTF.